This T cell receptor beta chain was sequenced during a study of a mutant IDH1 vaccine in newly diagnosed glioma. Study as a whole: Vaccination was launched 4-6 weeks after radiotherapy alone, or with temozolomide cycles.

About this clone itself: What it recognizes is unknown.

Germline V CDR1 and CDR2: SGHTA, FQGNSA. The CDR3 loop spans 13 amino acids. V gave up 1 base and J gave up 6 bases; unmatched junction bases: 0. Indicated time point: week 35, safety follow-up. Doses comprised 300 ug of mutant IDH1 20-mer peptide each, plus topical imiquimod. TCRdb's table, derived via immunoSEQ multiplex PCR, lists solely in-frame clones and lacks some. The repertoire holds tens of thousands of clones, with 74% as singletons. The gene calls are TRBV7-2 and TRBJ1-5; 7 nucleotides agree with TRBD1. The sequence was obtained from a middle-aged man with glioma. The sample consisted of PBMCs, taken from a glioma patient whose treatment included an IDH1 peptide vaccine. CDR3 nucleotide sequence: TGTGCCAGCAGCTTAGGACAGGGTCAGCCCCAGCATTTT. Protein sequence: CASSLGQGQPQHF.